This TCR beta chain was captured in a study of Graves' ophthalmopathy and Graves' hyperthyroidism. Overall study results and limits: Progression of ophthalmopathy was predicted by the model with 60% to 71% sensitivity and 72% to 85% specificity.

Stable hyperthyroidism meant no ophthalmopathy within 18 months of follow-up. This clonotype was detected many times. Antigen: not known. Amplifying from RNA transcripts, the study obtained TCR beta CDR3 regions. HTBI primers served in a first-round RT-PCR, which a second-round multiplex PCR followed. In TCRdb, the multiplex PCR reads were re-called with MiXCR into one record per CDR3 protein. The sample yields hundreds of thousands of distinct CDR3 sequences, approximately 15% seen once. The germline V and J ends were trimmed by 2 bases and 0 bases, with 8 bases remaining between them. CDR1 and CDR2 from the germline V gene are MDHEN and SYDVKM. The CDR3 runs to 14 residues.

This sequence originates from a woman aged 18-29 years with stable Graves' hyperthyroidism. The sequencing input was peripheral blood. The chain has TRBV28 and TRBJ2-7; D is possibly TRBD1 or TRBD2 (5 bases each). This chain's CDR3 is CASSLIGASYEQYF. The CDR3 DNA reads TGTGCCAGCAGTTTAATCGGGGCCTCCTACGAGCAGTACTTC.